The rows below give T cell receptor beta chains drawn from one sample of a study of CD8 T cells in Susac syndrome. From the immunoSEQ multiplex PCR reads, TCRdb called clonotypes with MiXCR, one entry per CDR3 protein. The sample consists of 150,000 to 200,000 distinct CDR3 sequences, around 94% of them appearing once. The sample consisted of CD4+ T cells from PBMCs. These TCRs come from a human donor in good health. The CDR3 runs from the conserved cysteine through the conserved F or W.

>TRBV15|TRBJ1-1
CATSRDVLNTEAFF
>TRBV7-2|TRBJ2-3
CASSPTGTSGTDTQYF
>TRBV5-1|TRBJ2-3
CASTQTSYTDTQYF
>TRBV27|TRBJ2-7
CASSLSGTTGHYEQYF
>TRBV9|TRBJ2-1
CASSLWTSGGQNEQFF
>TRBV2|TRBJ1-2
CASSATGNGYTF
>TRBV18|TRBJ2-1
CASSPRSNEQFF
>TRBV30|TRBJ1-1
CAWIRFRGTEAFF
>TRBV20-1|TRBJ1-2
CSAREWGADYGYTF
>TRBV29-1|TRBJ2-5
CSVEEGGETQYF
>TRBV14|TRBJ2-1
CASSPMGKFHNEQFF
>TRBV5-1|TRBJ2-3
CASSLSRLADTQYF
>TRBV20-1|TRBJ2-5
CSASQASGGAQETQYF
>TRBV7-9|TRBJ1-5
CATGREGGQPQHF
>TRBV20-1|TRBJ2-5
CSASGQGAGETQYF
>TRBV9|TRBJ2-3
CASSILAGGFTDTQYF
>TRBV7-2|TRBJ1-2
CASSLVHSILDGYTF
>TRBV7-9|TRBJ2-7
CASSARLAGGPYEQYF
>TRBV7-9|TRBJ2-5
CASRLSGQETQYF
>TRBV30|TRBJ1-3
CAWATGSGNTIYF
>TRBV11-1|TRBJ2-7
CASSRTGGTGTYEQYF
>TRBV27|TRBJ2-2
CASRTPGGRTGELFF